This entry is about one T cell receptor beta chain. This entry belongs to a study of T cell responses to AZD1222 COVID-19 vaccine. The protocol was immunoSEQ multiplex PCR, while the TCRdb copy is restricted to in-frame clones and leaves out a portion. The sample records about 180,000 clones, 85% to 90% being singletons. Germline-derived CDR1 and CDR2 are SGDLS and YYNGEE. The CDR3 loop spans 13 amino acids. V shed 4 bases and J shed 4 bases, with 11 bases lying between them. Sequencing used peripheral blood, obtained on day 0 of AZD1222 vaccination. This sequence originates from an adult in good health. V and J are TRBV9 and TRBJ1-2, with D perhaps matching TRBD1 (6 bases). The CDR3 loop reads CASSPRGGYGYTF. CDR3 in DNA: TGTGCCAGCAGCCCCCGAGGGGGCTATGGCTACACCTTC.